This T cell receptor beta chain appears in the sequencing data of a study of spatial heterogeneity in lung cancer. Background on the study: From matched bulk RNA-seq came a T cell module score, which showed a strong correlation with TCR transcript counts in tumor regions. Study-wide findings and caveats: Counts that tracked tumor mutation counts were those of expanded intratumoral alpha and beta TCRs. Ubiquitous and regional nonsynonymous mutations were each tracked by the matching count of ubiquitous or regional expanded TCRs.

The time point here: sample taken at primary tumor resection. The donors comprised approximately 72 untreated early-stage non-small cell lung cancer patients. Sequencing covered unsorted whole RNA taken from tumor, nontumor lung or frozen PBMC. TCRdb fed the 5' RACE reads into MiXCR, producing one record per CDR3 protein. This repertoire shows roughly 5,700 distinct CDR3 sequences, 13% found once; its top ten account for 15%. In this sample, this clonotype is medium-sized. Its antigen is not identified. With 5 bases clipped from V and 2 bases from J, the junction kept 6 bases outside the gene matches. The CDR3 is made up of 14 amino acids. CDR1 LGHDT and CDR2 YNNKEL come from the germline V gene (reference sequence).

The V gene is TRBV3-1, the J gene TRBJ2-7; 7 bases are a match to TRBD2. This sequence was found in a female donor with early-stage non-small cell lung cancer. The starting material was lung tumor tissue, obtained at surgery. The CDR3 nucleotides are TGTGCCAGCAGCAGGGACTACCAGGCCTACGAGCAGTACTTC. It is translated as CASSRDYQAYEQYF.